The clone carrying this T cell receptor beta chain occurred a few times. The library targeted TCRbeta and was prepared with unique molecular identifiers. One entry per CDR3 protein, called by TCRdb with MiXCR from the PCR reads. This table has about 640,000 distinct CDR3 sequences, roughly 15% appearing once. The junction had 12 bases not matched to a gene; V was cut back by 0 bases and J by 3 bases. The V gene's germline CDR1 is SGHRS and CDR2 YFSETQ. The CDR3 runs 18 residues. This entry is derived from a study of T-cell reconstitution after alpha-beta-depleted transplantation in children. The receptor was derived from a human donor who donated a stem cell graft to a child with acute myeloid leukemia. Specimen: PBMCs from the stem cell graft donor, collected from the stem cell graft. J is TRBJ2-3 and V is TRBV5-1; 8 positions agree with TRBD2. The CDR3 loop reads CASSLEGRLAGATDTQYF. CDR3 nucleotides: TGCGCCAGCAGCTTGGAAGGGCGGCTAGCGGGTGCTACAGATACGCAGTATTTT.